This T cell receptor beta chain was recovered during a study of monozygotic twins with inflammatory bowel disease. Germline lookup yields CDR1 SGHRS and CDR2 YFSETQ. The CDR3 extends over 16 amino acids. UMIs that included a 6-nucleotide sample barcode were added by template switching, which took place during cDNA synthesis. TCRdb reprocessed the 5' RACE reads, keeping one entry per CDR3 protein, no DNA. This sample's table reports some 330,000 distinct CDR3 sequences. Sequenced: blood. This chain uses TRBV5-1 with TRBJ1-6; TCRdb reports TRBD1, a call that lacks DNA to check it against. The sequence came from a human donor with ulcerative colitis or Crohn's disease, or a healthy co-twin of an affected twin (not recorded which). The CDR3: CASSLALGQGLSPLHF.